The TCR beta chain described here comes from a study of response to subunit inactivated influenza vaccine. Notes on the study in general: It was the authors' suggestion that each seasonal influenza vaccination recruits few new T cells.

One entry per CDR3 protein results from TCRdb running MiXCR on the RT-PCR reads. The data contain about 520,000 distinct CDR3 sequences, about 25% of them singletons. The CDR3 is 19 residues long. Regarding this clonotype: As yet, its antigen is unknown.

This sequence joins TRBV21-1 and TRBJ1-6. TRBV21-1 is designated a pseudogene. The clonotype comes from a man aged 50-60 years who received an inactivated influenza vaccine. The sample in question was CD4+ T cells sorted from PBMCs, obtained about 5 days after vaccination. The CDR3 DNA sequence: TGTGCCAGCAGCAAGGTTTTAAGGCGGCTGACCTCGGAGAATTCACCCCTCCACTTT. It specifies CASSKVLRRLTSENSPLHF.